This T cell receptor (beta chain) stems from a study of long-term antiretroviral therapy in people with HIV. Study outcomes and limitations: The study found narrower CDR3 length ranges in HIV repertoires than in controls. Collection of the blood took place between the mid-2000s and the late 2010s. The ART regimens in use then may have been less effective than current ones. The repertoire was dominated at all time points by clones expanded before ART.

Assay version v3.0 of immunoSEQ was used, and it was run at survey level. Libraries were prepared by immunoSEQ multiplex PCR; TCRdb keeps only in-frame clonotypes and omits some of them. Among about 20,000 clones, around 80% were seen once, and the ten largest hold more than 15%. The V and J ends lost 10 bases and 5 bases, in that order; junction bases with no gene match: 9. There are 14 residues in the CDR3. CDR1 is MNHNY and CDR2 is SVGAGI in the germline V gene (reference sequence). Comment on this clone: What it binds is unknown.

The chain has TRBV6-6 and TRBJ1-4, with 8 bases lining up with TRBD1. The source was unsorted PBMCs, collected 0.6 years after starting antiretroviral therapy. This clonotype originated in a woman aged 18-29 years with HIV. CDR3 residues: CATGTQGGNEKLFF. CDR3 bases: TGTGCCACCGGAACACAGGGGGGGAATGAAAAACTGTTTTTT.